This TCR beta chain comes out of a study of control samples from healthy donors and cancer patients. V shed 5 bases and J shed 0 bases, with 11 bases lying between them. The CDR3 spans 15 residues. Germline assignment: CDR1 MNHNY and CDR2 SVGAGI (reference sequence). This table comes from immunoSEQ multiplex PCR, and its TCRdb copy is limited to in-frame clones, with some not included. The sample has about 100,000 clones, approximately 90% seen once. This receptor was taken from a man aged 25-45 years in good health. J is TRBJ1-3 and V is TRBV6-6; tentative D call: TRBD1 (5 bases). Material: blood. The DNA for the CDR3 is TGTGCCAGCAGTATTGGGGGAAGCTCTGGAAACACCATATATTTT. This encodes CASSIGGSSGNTIYF.